This entry lists 27 T cell receptor beta chains sequenced from one sample in a study of blood T cells in healthy people across ages (dated by TCRdb to between 2014 and 2016). The method was 5' RACE. The sequencer was an Illumina HiSeq 2500. A second roughly 7 to 12 cycle PCR used a sample-barcoded 5' primer and a J-beta primer mix. TCRdb redid the processing of the public reads, applying fastp at Q25 and MiXCR, and retained in-frame beta chains. Identical CDR3 proteins give one entry, which carries the most common genes and DNA. A total of 850,000 to 1,000,000 distinct CDR3 sequences appear in this sample, roughly 47% of them only once. Roughly a fifth of the sample is held by the ten biggest clonotypes. Sequenced: blood. The source is a woman aged 55-69 years in good health.

Here the CDR3 reads CASSLGGDIGSPLHF. The CDR3 coding sequence is TGTGCCAGCAGTTTAGGGGGGGACATTGGATCACCCCTCCACTTT. The chain uses TRBV12-3 or TRBV12-4 and TRBJ1-6; possible D gene TRBD1, 6 bases. With 1 base removed from V and 10 bases from J, the gap between germline ends came to 14 bases. This CDR3 region has 15 residues.

The chain couples TRBV7-2 to TRBJ2-2; TRBD1 might be the D (5 bases). V shed 2 bases and J shed 0 bases, with 10 bases lying between them. There are 16 residues in the CDR3. In germline, CDR1 is SGHTA, CDR2 FQGNSA. CDR3 in DNA: TGTGCCAGCAGCTTAAGACAGTACCCGAACACCGGGGAGCTGTTTTTT. It specifies CASSLRQYPNTGELFF.

The chain recombines TRBV20-1 with TRBJ2-5, with D possibly matching TRBD2 (5 bases). The DNA end favors TRBJ2-7, so the J call may be wrong. This CDR3 is built from 12 residues. CDR1 is DFQATT and CDR2 is SNEGSKA in the germline V gene (reference sequence). The DNA for the CDR3 is TGCAGTGCTCCCCTTCCGGGATACGAGCAGTACTTC. Amino acids: CSAPLPGYEQYF.

This chain uses TRBV7-8 with TRBJ2-7; D gene ambiguous. Germline CDR1 and CDR2: SGHVS and FQNEAQ. The CDR3 is 13 residues long. V dropped 3 bases and J dropped 3 bases, with 9 bases sitting between them. As DNA, the CDR3 is TGTGCCAGCAGCTTCGATCCGAACTACGAGCAGTACTTC. Protein product: CASSFDPNYEQYF.

The genes are TRBV27 and TRBJ2-3, with TRBD2 as a possible D gene (6 bases). Trimming stripped 1 base from V and 2 bases from J, with 19 bases between. The CDR3 loop spans 18 amino acids. The V gene's germline CDR1 is MNHEY and CDR2 SMNVEV (reference sequence). The CDR3 coding sequence is TGTGCCAGCAGTTTATGGGGGTCCGGGGGTAGCGACACAGATACGCAGTATTTT. Protein: CASSLWGSGGSDTDTQYF.

The V and J genes are TRBV2 and TRBJ1-1, with D unclear. This CDR3 is built from 12 residues. Germline V gene data show CDR1 as SNHLY and CDR2 as FYNNEI. The ends were cut back, 7 bases at V and 5 bases at J, with 11 bases in the middle. The CDR3 loop reads CASTRSGTEAFF. As DNA, the CDR3 is TGTGCCAGCACCAGAAGCGGTACTGAAGCTTTCTTT.

This clonotype was recorded a few times. The rearrangement joins TRBV29-1 to TRBJ2-3; D is possibly TRBD1 (6 bases). Germline CDR1 is SQVTM and CDR2 is ANQGSEA. The CDR3 covers 16 residues. V was clipped by 3 bases and J by 3 bases, with 19 bases between them. The CDR3 spells CSVDFGRGRSTDTQYF. The CDR3 bases are TGCAGCGTTGATTTCGGCAGGGGAAGGTCAACAGATACGCAGTATTTT.

The table lists this clonotype with a count of one. The chain joins TRBV27 to TRBJ1-2, with 7 bases fitting TRBD1. The CDR3 is 14 amino acids. V was pared by 4 bases and J by 4 bases, with 6 bases of the junction left unmatched. The V gene's germline CDR1 is MNHEY and CDR2 SMNVEV (reference sequence). The CDR3, as DNA: TGTGCCAGCAGTTCTCTCGGGACAGTCTATGGCTACACCTTC. Amino acid sequence: CASSSLGTVYGYTF.

This clonotype was seen repeatedly, ten times or more. The V call is TRBV15, the J call TRBJ2-1; D call uncertain. The CDR3 consists of 14 residues. Trimming took off 0 bases at V and 8 bases at J, with 11 bases between the two ends. The germline gives CDR1 LNHNV, CDR2 YYDKDF (reference sequence). CDR3 bases: TGTGCCACCAGCAGAGATAGAGGTTATCATGAGCAGTTCTTC. Translated, it gives CATSRDRGYHEQFF. Full variable domain (outside the CDR3, taken from reference TRBV15 and TRBJ2-1): DAMVIQNPRYQVTQFGKPVTLSCSQTLNHNVMYWYQQKSSQAPKLLFHYYDKDFNNEADTPDNFQSRRPNTSFCFLDIRSPGLGDTAMYLCATSRDRGYHEQFFGPGTRLTVL.

As to this clonotype: At one boundary the junction diverges from the germline segment, which might be a read error. V gene TRBV14 combines with J gene TRBJ2-5; possibly TRBD1 or TRBD2 for D (5 bases each). The better agreement between TRBJ2-4 and the DNA end casts doubt on the J call. The germline gives CDR1 SGHDN, CDR2 FVKESK. This CDR3 contains 17 residues. The DNA of the CDR3 is TGTGCCAGCAGCCTGGAATCGGAGGAGACAGCCGAAAACATTCAGTACTTC. Amino acid sequence: CASSLESEETAENIQYF.

The rearrangement joins TRBV18 to TRBJ2-3, with TRBD2 matching 14 bases. Germline-derived CDR1 and CDR2 are KGHSH and LQKENI. The CDR3 has 17 residues. Unmatched junction bases numbered 4, after V lost 5 bases and J lost 0 bases. CDR3 nucleotide sequence: TGTGCCAGCTCAGCGGGACTAGCGGGAGCTAGCACAGATACGCAGTATTTT. Its translation is CASSAGLAGASTDTQYF.

Ten or more counts support this clonotype. The chain joins TRBV13 to TRBJ2-3; 9 positions agree with TRBD2. This CDR3 region has 16 residues. Germline V gives CDR1 PRHDT, CDR2 FYEKMQ (reference sequence). J lost 6 bases, V lost 2 bases, and 9 bases had no gene match. DNA of the CDR3: TGTGCCAGCAGCTTACTTGGTAGCGGGAGTACTGATACGCAGTATTTT. It codes for CASSLLGSGSTDTQYF.

Comments on this clonotype: One base away lies a much larger clone, so this may be a sequencing read error. The genes are TRBV20-1 and TRBJ2-1, with 15 bases identical to TRBD2. The J call may be in error: the DNA end matches TRBJ2-7 better. The CDR3 sequence is 17 residues long. From germline, CDR1 is DFQATT and CDR2 SNEGSKA (reference sequence). The CDR3, as DNA: TGCAGTGCTAGAAGGGGACTAGCGGGAGGTAGCTACAATGAGCAGTACTTC. Protein: CSARRGLAGGSYNEQYF.

This chain connects TRBV12-3 or TRBV12-4 to TRBJ2-2, with D possibly called TRBD1 or TRBD2 (6 bases each). The CDR3 is 14 residues long. The V end was cut by 10 bases, the J end by 3 bases, with 15 bases between. This CDR3 reads CAISGGLYTGELFF. CDR3 coding DNA: TGTGCCATAAGTGGGGGGCTCTACACCGGGGAGCTGTTTTTT.

This sequence joins TRBV20-1 and TRBJ2-1, with 12 bases matching TRBD2. The V and J ends lost 0 bases and 9 bases, in that order; junction bases with no gene match: 9. The CDR3 runs 16 residues. The germline gives CDR1 DFQATT, CDR2 SNEGSKA (reference sequence). The CDR3, as DNA: TGCAGTGCTAGAGATTATCTAGCGGGAGGGCCGGGTGAGCAGTTCTTC. It specifies CSARDYLAGGPGEQFF.

This clonotype was observed a few times. This chain joins TRBV11-3 and TRBJ2-4, with 8 bases identical to TRBD1. The DNA end favors TRBJ2-7, so the J call may be wrong. Germline CDR1 and CDR2: SGHNT and YENEEA. CDR3 length: 15 amino acids. Here the CDR3 DNA reads TGTGCCAGCAGCATCGGACAGGGAAGGGCCTACGAGCAGTACTTC. It is translated as CASSIGQGRAYEQYF.

The chain uses TRBV20-1 and TRBJ1-2, with 7 bases lining up with TRBD1. CDR3 length: 15 residues. Losses at the gene ends were 3 bases for V and 5 bases for J; bases not matched to a gene: 12. CDR1 and CDR2 from the germline V gene are DFQATT and SNEGSKA (reference sequence). The CDR3 spells CSARSPTGRFYGYTF. In nucleotides, the CDR3 is TGCAGTGCTAGGTCTCCGACAGGGCGTTTTTATGGCTACACCTTC.

This clonotype showed up just once. This chain uses TRBV4-3 with TRBJ2-2; 12 positions match TRBD2. Germline loops: CDR1 LGHNA, CDR2 YSLEER. V lost 3 bases to trimming and J lost 0 bases; unmatched junction nucleotides: 11. The CDR3 extends over 20 amino acids. The CDR3 DNA is TGCGCCAGCAGCCACGATGTCCAGACTAGCGGGAGTTCGAACACCGGGGAGCTGTTTTTT. As protein: CASSHDVQTSGSSNTGELFF.

The chain uses TRBV28 and TRBJ1-4; possible D gene TRBD1, 5 bases. There are 12 residues in the CDR3. Trimming removed 6 bases from V and 8 bases from J, with 10 bases in between. In germline, CDR1 is MDHEN, CDR2 SYDVKM. In DNA, the CDR3 is TGTGCCAGCAGCTCCTGGGGGGAAAAACTGTTTTTT. Its translation is CASSSWGEKLFF.

V and J are TRBV9 and TRBJ2-3, with D unresolved. The CDR3 sequence is 15 residues long. Per the germline V gene, CDR1 is SGDLS and CDR2 is YYNGEE. V dropped 4 bases and J dropped 0 bases, with 12 bases sitting between them. The chain's CDR3 is CASSPRHSSTDTQYF. DNA of the CDR3: TGTGCCAGCAGCCCTCGACATTCTAGCACAGATACGCAGTATTTT.

The chain links TRBV2 to TRBJ1-6; no clear D gene. The CDR3 sequence is 14 residues long. Germline V CDR1 and CDR2: SNHLY, FYNNEI. The ends were cut back, 7 bases at V and 0 bases at J, with 7 bases in the middle. This CDR3 is CASNIISYNSPLHF. The DNA of the CDR3 is TGTGCCAGCAATATAATCTCCTATAATTCACCCCTCCACTTT.

The genes are TRBV6-5 and TRBJ1-6; D is uncertain. Trimming shortened V by 6 bases and J by 4 bases, and 7 bases separated the two germline ends. CDR1 and CDR2 from the germline V gene are MNHEY and SVGAGI. This CDR3 is 13 amino acids long. This chain's CDR3 is CASSPFYNSPLHF. In nucleotides, the CDR3 is TGTGCCAGCAGCCCCTTTTATAATTCACCCCTCCACTTT.

This clonotype was observed a handful of times. This rearrangement joins TRBV18 to TRBJ2-4; D may correspond to TRBD1 or TRBD2 (5 bases each). The V gene lost 6 bases and the J gene lost 1 base, with 10 bases spanning the gap. CDR1 and CDR2 from the germline V gene are KGHSH and LQKENI. The CDR3 covers 14 residues. CDR3 amino acids: CASSGPLAKNIQYF. The CDR3 nucleotides read TGTGCCAGCTCGGGACCCCTGGCCAAAAACATTCAGTACTTC.

The rearrangement links TRBV20-1 to TRBJ2-1; D ambiguous. The germline CDR1 and CDR2 sequences are DFQATT and SNEGSKA (reference sequence). The CDR3 consists of 14 residues. The V and J ends lost 3 bases and 4 bases respectively, with 13 bases between them. CDR3 in DNA: TGCAGTGCTAGTTTTCTTGGCTCATACAATGAGCAGTTCTTC. Translated: CSASFLGSYNEQFF.

This chain joins TRBV7-2 and TRBJ2-1; 10 bases fit TRBD2. Trimming at V came to 7 bases and at J to 10 bases, leaving 10 bases not matched to a gene. Germline CDR1 and CDR2: SGHTA and FQGNSA. This CDR3 has 14 amino acids. The CDR3 nucleotides are TGTGCCAGCAATCCGGGACTAGCGATAAGGGAGCAGTTCTTC. This encodes CASNPGLAIREQFF.

This clonotype was picked up a small number of times. The chain combines TRBV7-9 with TRBJ2-7; D uncertain. Per the germline V gene, CDR1 is SEHNR and CDR2 is FQNEAQ (reference sequence). CDR3 length: 17 residues. Trimming left V 4 bases short and J 2 bases short, with 21 bases between. The CDR3 reads CASSSPREAELTYEQYF. The DNA for the CDR3 is TGTGCCAGCAGCTCTCCACGAGAAGCTGAGTTAACCTACGAGCAGTACTTC.

The chain recombines TRBV7-8 with TRBJ2-7; 9 bases agree with TRBD2. From germline, CDR1 is SGHVS and CDR2 FQNEAQ. V shed 1 base and J 6 bases; nucleotides not matched to a gene: 4. The CDR3 is 14 residues long. In nucleotides, the CDR3 is TGTGCCAGCAGCTTAGGTAGCGGGAGTACCGAGCAGTACTTC. Amino acid sequence: CASSLGSGSTEQYF.